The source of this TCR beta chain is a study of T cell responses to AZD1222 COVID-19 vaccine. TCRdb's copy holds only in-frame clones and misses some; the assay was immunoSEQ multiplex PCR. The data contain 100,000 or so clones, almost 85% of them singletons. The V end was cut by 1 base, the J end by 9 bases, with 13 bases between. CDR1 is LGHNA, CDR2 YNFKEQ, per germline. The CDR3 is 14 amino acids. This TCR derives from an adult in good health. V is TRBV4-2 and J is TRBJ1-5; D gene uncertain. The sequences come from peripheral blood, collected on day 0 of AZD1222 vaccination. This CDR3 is CASSQGTDGRPQHF. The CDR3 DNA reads TGTGCCAGCAGCCAAGGGACGGATGGTCGGCCCCAGCATTTT.